The clone carrying this T cell receptor beta chain has a handful of counts. The CDR3 contains 15 residues. V lost 5 bases to trimming and J lost 3 bases; unmatched junction nucleotides: 4. Germline loops: CDR1 MDHEN, CDR2 SYDVKM. These data originate in a study of blood T cell repertoires in COVID-19. At the level of the study: The samples span acute and convalescent COVID-19 from the United States, Italy and Spain. In each case, the material was cDNA or gDNA derived from T cells, B-cell-depleted T cells, or PBMCs.

Per the original methods: Amplification of reference gene primers was used by the study to estimate nucleated cell counts. Generated by immunoSEQ multiplex PCR, the TCRdb table keeps only in-frame clones and is missing some. V and J calls and clone size are those listed in that table; D and trimming were worked out from the DNA. The data contain 100,000 or so clones, over 75% of them singletons. The V and J genes are TRBV28 and TRBJ1-5; 10 positions agree with TRBD1. Material: peripheral blood. The receptor was isolated from a man in his 70s with active or convalescent COVID-19. CDR3: CASSPGTGVNQPQHF. DNA for the CDR3: TGTGCCAGCAGTCCCGGGACAGGGGTCAATCAGCCCCAGCATTTT.